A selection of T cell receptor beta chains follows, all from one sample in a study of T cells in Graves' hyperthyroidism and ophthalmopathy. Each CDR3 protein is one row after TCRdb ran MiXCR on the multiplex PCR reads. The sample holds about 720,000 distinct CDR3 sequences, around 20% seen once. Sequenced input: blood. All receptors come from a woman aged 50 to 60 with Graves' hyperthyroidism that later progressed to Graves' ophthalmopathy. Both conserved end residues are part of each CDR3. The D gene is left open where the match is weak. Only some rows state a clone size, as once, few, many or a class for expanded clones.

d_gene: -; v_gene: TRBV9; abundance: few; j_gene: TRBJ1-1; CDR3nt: TGTGCCAGCAGCGTAGGATTGGGGGGGGGGCCGAACACTGAAGCTTTCTTT; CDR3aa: CASSVGLGGGPNTEAFF
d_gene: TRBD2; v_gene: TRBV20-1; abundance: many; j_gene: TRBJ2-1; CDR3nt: TGCAGTGCTATGGGCAGCGGGGGGTTAGGTGAGCAGTTCTTC; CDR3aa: CSAMGSGGLGEQFF
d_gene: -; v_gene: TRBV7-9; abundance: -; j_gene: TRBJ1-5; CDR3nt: TGTGCCAGCAGCCCCATGGGGGGTAACAATCAGCCCCAGCATTTT; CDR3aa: CASSPMGGNNQPQHF
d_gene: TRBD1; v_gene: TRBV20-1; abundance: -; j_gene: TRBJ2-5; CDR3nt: TGCAGTGCATGGGACAGGGGTAGGGAGACCCAGTACTTC; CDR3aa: CSAWDRGRETQYF
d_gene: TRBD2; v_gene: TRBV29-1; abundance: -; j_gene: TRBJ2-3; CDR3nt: TGCAGCGTTGAGGGAGCCGGGACTAGCGGGGTTGCGCAGTATTTT; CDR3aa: CSVEGAGTSGVAQYF
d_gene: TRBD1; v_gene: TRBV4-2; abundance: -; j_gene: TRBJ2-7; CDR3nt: TGTGCCAGCGCTCGGGACAGGGACGAGCAGTACTTC; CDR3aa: CASARDRDEQYF
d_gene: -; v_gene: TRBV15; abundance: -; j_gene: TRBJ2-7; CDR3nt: TGTGCCACCAGCAGAGTAACGGGGGCCTTGTACGAGCAGTACTTC; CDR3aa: CATSRVTGALYEQYF
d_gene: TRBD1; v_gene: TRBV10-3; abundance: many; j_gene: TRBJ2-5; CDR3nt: TGTGCCATCAGGGGGACAGGGCGGTGGGAGACCCAGTACTTC; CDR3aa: CAIRGTGRWETQYF
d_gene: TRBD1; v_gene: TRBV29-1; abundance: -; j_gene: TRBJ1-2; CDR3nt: TGCAGCGTGACAGGAAGGGGGCATCTTACCTTC; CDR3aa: CSVTGRGHLTF
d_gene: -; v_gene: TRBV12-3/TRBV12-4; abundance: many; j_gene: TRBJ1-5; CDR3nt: TGTGCCAGCAGCAAGGGAGAGTATCAGCCCCAGCATTTT; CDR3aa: CASSKGEYQPQHF
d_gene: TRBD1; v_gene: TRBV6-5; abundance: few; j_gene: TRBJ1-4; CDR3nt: TGTGCCAGCAGTTACTCCGGGACAGGGACGAATGAAAAACTGTTTTTT; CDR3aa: CASSYSGTGTNEKLFF
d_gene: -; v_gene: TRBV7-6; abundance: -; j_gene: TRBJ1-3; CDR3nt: TGTGCCAGCAGCTTAGGGGGGTCCAGAACGATCTCTGGAAACACCATATATTTT; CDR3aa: CASSLGGSRTISGNTIYF
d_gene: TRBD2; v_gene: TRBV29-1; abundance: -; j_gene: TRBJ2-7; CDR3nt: TGCAGCGTTGTGTCCTGGGGGGGCTACGAGCAGTACTTC; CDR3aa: CSVVSWGGYEQYF
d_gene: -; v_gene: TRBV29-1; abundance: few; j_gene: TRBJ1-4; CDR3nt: TGCAGCGTTGAAGTCGGCGCAACTAATGAAAAACTGTTTTTT; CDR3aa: CSVEVGATNEKLFF
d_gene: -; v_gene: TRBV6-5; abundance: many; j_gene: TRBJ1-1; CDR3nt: TGTGCCAGCAGTTACCGTAGGACATCTCAAAATACTGAAGCTTTCTTT; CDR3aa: CASSYRRTSQNTEAFF
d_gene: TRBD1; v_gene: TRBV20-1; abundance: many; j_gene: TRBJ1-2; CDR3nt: TGCAGTGCTAGATTCCCGGGACAGGGCCCTCTCTATGGCTACACCTTC; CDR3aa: CSARFPGQGPLYGYTF
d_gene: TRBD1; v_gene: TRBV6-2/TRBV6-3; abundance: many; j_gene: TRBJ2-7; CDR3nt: TGTGCCAGCAGTTACCCCGGGACAGGGGGCGCAAGGAGCTCCTACGAGCAGTACTTC; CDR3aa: CASSYPGTGGARSSYEQYF
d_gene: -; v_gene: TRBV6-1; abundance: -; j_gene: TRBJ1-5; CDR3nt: TGTGCCAGCAGTGAATACGGTTATAGCAATCAGCCCCAGCATTTT; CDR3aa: CASSEYGYSNQPQHF
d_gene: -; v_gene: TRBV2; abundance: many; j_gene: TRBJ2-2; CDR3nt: TGTGCCAGCAGGGAGCGGCCGAACACCGGGGAGCTGTTTTTT; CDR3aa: CASRERPNTGELFF
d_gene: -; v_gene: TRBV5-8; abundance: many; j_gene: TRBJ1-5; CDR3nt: TGTGCCAGCAGCAAGGGGAATCAGCCCCAGCATTTT; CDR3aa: CASSKGNQPQHF
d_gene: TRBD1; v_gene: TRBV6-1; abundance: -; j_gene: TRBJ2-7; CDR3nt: TGTGCCATAGACCGGGACAGGGACTCCTACGAGCAGTACTTC; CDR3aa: CAIDRDRDSYEQYF
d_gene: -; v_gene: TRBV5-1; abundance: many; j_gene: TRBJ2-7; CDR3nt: TGCGCCAGCAGCTTACCGGACAGATTGCCCTACGAGCAGTACTTC; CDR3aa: CASSLPDRLPYEQYF
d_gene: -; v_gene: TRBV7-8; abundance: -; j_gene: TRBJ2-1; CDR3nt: TGTGCCAGTGTCCGGGACAATAGGTACAATGAGCAGTTCTTC; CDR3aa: CASVRDNRYNEQFF
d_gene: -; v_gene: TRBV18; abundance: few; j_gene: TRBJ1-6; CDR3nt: TGTGCCAGCTCACCACCGGAGGCTTCACCCCTCCACTTT; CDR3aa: CASSPPEASPLHF
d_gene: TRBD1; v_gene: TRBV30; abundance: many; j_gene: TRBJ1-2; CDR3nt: TGTGCCTGGACGGACAGGCCGGGCTACACCTTC; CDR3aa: CAWTDRPGYTF
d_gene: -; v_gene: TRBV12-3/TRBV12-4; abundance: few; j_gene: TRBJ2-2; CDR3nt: TGTGCCAGCAGTACCCAAGGGACTTCCACCGGGGAGCTGTTTTTT; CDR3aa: CASSTQGTSTGELFF
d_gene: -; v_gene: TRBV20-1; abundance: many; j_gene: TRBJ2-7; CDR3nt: TGCAGTGCTAATCCGGGACTTGACTCCTACGAGCAGTACTTC; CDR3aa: CSANPGLDSYEQYF
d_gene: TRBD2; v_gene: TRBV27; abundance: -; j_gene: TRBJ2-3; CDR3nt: TGTGCCAGCAGTGATGCTAGCGGGGGTCACGATACGCAGTATTTT; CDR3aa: CASSDASGGHDTQYF
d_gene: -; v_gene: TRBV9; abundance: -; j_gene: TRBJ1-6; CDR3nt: TGTGCCAGCAGCGTGAAAGGGGATTCACCCCTCCACTTT; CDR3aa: CASSVKGDSPLHF
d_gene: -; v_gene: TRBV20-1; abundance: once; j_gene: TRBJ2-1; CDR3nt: TGCAGTGCCCCCAGGGACTCCAGCTGGGCCAATGAGCAGTTCTTC; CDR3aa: CSAPRDSSWANEQFF
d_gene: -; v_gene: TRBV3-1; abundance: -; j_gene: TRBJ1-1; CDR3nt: TGTGCCAGCAGCTATCATACTTTGAACACTGAAGCTTTCTTT; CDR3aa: CASSYHTLNTEAFF
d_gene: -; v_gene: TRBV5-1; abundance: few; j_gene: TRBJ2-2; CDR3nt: TGCGCCAGCAGTCTCCGGTCTCCCCGCGCGAACACCGGGGAGCTGTTTTTT; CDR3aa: CASSLRSPRANTGELFF
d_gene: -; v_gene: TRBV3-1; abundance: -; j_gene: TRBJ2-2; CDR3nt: TGTGCCAGCAGCCAAGAAACGGGAGCCCTGAACACCGGGGAGCTGTTTTTT; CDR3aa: CASSQETGALNTGELFF
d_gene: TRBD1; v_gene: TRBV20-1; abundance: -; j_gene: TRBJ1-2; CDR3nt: TGCAGTGCTAGCGACAGGGGCTCAGGGGGCTACACCTTC; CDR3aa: CSASDRGSGGYTF
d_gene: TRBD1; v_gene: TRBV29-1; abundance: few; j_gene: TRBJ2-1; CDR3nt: TGCAGCGTTGTGGGGACAGGGAACTACAATGAGCAGTTCTTC; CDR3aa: CSVVGTGNYNEQFF
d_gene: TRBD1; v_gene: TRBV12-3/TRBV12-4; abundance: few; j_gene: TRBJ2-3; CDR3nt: TGTGCCAGCACCGACACAGGGGTCGTAAGGAATACGCAGTATTTT; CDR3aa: CASTDTGVVRNTQYF
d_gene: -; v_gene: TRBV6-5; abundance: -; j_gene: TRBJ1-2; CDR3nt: TGTGCCAGCAGTTACTCGGTGGGGAACTATGGCTACACCTTC; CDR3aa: CASSYSVGNYGYTF
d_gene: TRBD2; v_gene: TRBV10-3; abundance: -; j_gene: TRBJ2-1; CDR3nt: TGTGCCATCAGTGAAGCGGGGGGCTCCGATGAGCAGTTCTTC; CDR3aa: CAISEAGGSDEQFF